This T cell receptor beta chain is from a study of tumor-infiltrating lymphocytes in primary liver carcinoma. Study-wide results and limits: Left bulk and unsorted, the samples did not allow CD4+ and CD8+ repertoires to be compared. Tumor-adjacent and tumor-blood pairs overlapped less than tumor region pairs did.

CDR3 length: 18 residues. Germline loops: CDR1 MDHEN, CDR2 SYDVKM. V lost 0 bases and J 0 bases, leaving 12 bases between the germline ends. They got blood RNA out of unsorted whole blood and also pulled out germline DNA. Chronic HBV infection, which was untreated, was present in the patients. A constant-region primer primed TCR beta cDNA synthesis from 500 ng of total RNA. Three nested multiplex PCR rounds of slightly modified ARM-PCR generated TCR beta libraries. With TRBV1-TRBV30 forward primers and a C-beta reverse primer, the first two PCR rounds were run for roughly 10 cycles each. TCRdb reprocessed the multiplex PCR reads via MiXCR and lists one record per CDR3 protein. The repertoire holds fewer than 350,000 distinct CDR3 sequences, with roughly 61% as singletons. In its sample, this clonotype was seen once. As yet, its antigen is unknown.

The specimen sequenced was peripheral blood. This chain connects TRBV28 to TRBJ2-6; D not certain. This TCR came from a man aged 40-49 years with primary liver carcinoma and hepatitis B virus infection. The CDR3 DNA reads as TGTGCCAGCAGTTTATGGGTCCCTTTCCTCTCTGGGGCCAACGTCCTGACTTTC. Encoded protein: CASSLWVPFLSGANVLTF.